The sequence of this TCR beta chain was determined in a study of T cell repertoires in cytomegalovirus infection (dated 2019 in TCRdb). Study-wide context: Recently identified HLA-C-restricted CMV epitopes, whose presentation resists viral immunomodulation, were targeted by peptide stimulations together with well-studied HLA-B-restricted epitopes. The HLA type of each donor mattered for the analysis, because public TCR beta signatures pointed to carriage of CMV infection along with the matching HLA type. Overall study results and their limits: The ex vivo response was dominated by HLA-C-restricted CMV-specific TCR beta clonotypes, which also provided the single most frequent clonotype in two of eight donors. In both this cohort and an independent roughly 400-donor cohort, the cumulative frequency of public TCR beta family members distinguished carriers of CMV infection plus the relevant HLA type.

Comment on this clonotype: Its antigen is still unknown. No clone much larger than this one lies a single base away; base qualities are absent.

TCRdb lists the instrument as Illumina HiSeq 1500. Using fastp at Q25 and MiXCR, TCRdb reprocessed the public reads and kept productive beta chains. Rows are combined by CDR3 protein, so each entry shows the most common genes and DNA. This sample holds around 49,000 distinct CDR3 sequences; 20% to 25% were observed only once. In total, the top ten clones hold approximately 26% of the sample. Explained via the paper, the treatment or condition label denotes: in vitro stimulation with specific CMV peptide epitopes to enrich CMV-specific T cells. Taken from cysteine to phenylalanine, the CDR3 has 14 residues. The kept DNA is CDR3 alone, 42 bases in frame from the first base. From a lookup of the germline V gene, CDR1 and CDR2 are KGHDR and SFDVKD. V drops 7 bases and J drops 2 bases, leaving 10 bases in between.

The V and J segments used are TRBV24-1 and TRBJ2-2; TRBD2 could be the D gene, as 5 bases match. Sequenced here: CD8+ T cells from cultured PBMCs, sampled from culture after CMV antigen stimulation. This receptor was obtained from a human donor in good health (CMV status not recorded). Some clones in this sample may be carry-over from other donors' samples. The CDR3 protein: CATRDSSNTGELFF. The DNA sequence is TGTGCCACCAGGGACTCCTCAAACACCGGGGAGCTGTTTTTT.